Given below is one TCR beta chain in context. Its antigen remains unidentified. The source of the sample is a study of T cells in Graves' hyperthyroidism and ophthalmopathy. The diagnoses drew upon clinical symptoms, serum thyroxine and TRAb, thyroid ultrasound and orbital computed tomography. From approximately 9.3 ml of fresh peripheral blood, PBMCs were isolated. Trimming took 0 bases from V and 5 from J; bases not matched to a gene: 4. Germline V CDR1 and CDR2: WNHNN, SYGVQD (reference sequence). The CDR3 sequence is 16 residues long. There were TCR beta CDR3 regions amplified from RNA transcripts. HTBI primers were used for first-round RT-PCR of the TCR CDR3. In TCRdb, the multiplex PCR reads were re-called with MiXCR into one record per CDR3 protein. Of some 500,000 distinct CDR3 sequences listed, about an eighth are singletons. Findings and limits, study-wide: The model identified upcoming ophthalmopathy a median approximately six months ahead of onset. Expanded thyroid clonotypes (above 0.001) were mostly also found in blood.

The receptor was derived from a woman aged 18-29 years with Graves' hyperthyroidism. The chain carries TRBV10-1 and TRBJ2-3, with 11 bases that match TRBD1. Sequences were obtained from blood. Here the CDR3 reads CASSESRTGGIDTQYF. CDR3 nucleotides: TGCGCCAGCAGTGAGTCACGGACAGGGGGCATAGATACGCAGTATTTT.